The clone carrying this T cell receptor beta chain occurred a few times. Its antigen is unidentified. The source of the sample is a study of T cells in Graves' hyperthyroidism and ophthalmopathy. Overall study findings and caveats: Ophthalmopathy was identified by the model a median approximately 6.9 months ahead of onset.

Germline CDR1 MGHRA, CDR2 YSYEKL. This CDR3 contains 18 residues. V was pared by 4 bases and J by 7 bases, with 28 bases between. For Graves' hyperthyroidism to be stable, ophthalmopathy could not progress within 18 months. Diagnosis rested on symptoms, serum thyroxine and TRAb, thyroid ultrasound, and orbital computed tomography. RNA transcripts gave rise to amplified TCR beta CDR3 regions. A set of HTBI primers served as the primers for a first-round RT-PCR of the TCR CDR3. One entry per CDR3 protein results from TCRdb running MiXCR on the multiplex PCR reads. The table records a few hundred thousand distinct CDR3 sequences, 15% to 18% of them present only once.

The TCR originated in a woman between 25 and 40 years old with Graves' hyperthyroidism. Sequencing input: blood. The gene calls are TRBV4-1 and TRBJ1-2; D might be TRBD1 (5 bases). The CDR3 loop reads CASSLMVQGSELPGGYTF. DNA for the CDR3: TGCGCCAGCAGCCTAATGGTCCAGGGCTCGGAGCTTCCTGGTGGCTACACCTTC.